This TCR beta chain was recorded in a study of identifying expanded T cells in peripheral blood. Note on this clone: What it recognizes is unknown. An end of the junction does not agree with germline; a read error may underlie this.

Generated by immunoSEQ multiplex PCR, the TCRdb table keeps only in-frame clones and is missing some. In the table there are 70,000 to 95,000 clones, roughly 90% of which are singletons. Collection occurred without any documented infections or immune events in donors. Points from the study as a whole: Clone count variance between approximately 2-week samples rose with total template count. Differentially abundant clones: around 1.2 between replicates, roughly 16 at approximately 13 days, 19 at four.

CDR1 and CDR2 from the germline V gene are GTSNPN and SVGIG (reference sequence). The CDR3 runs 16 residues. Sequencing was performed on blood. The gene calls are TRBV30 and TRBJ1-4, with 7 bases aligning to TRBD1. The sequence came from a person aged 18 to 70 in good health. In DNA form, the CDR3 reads TGTGCCTGGAGTGTACCACTTGACAGGGCTAAGGAAAAACTGTTTTTT. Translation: CAWSVPLDRAKEKLFF.